The 23 T cell receptor beta chains reported below all come from one sample, sequenced in a study of early T cells in non-severe SARS-CoV-2 infection (dated by TCRdb to the early 2020s). The library came from 5' RACE. Sequencing used a NextSeq 500. TCRdb reprocessing: public reads trimmed at Q25 with fastp, clones called with MiXCR, in-frame beta chains kept. Entries that share a CDR3 protein sequence are merged under the most common genes and DNA. This sample holds fewer than 40,000 distinct CDR3 sequences; approximately 5.2% were observed only once. The ten top clones hold 5% to 6% of the sample. Sequencing was done on a sample of whole blood. The source of these receptors is an adult who was a healthcare worker with PCR-confirmed SARS-CoV-2 infection or an uninfected control (not recorded which).

This chain links TRBV29-1 with TRBJ2-5; 7 nucleotides match TRBD1. V was clipped by 7 bases and J by 4 bases; unmatched bases: 3. Germline V gene data show CDR1 as SQVTM and CDR2 as ANQGSEA. The CDR3 covers 11 residues. CDR3 loop: CSARQGETQYF. In DNA, the CDR3 is TGCAGCGCCCGACAGGGAGAGACCCAGTACTTC.

This clonotype was observed at least ten times. This rearrangement joins TRBV27 to TRBJ2-1, with 13 bases fitting TRBD2. Germline values: CDR1 MNHEY, CDR2 SMNVEV (reference sequence). With V trimmed by 4 bases and J by 8 bases, 8 bases remained unmatched. CDR3 length: 16 residues. CDR3 region: CASSSWTSGSTDEQFF. CDR3 bases: TGTGCCAGCAGTTCTTGGACTAGCGGGAGTACAGATGAGCAGTTCTTC.

This clonotype was seen repeatedly, ten times or more. V usage is TRBV27 and J usage is TRBJ1-6; D remains unclear. The CDR3 totals 16 residues. V was pared by 5 bases and J by 7 bases, with 18 bases between. From germline, CDR1 is MNHEY and CDR2 SMNVEV (reference sequence). CDR3 coding DNA: TGTGCCAGCAGTCGCACCTCACAGCCGGCGAATTCACCCCTCCACTTT. The encoded protein is CASSRTSQPANSPLHF.

This clonotype was detected ten times or more. This chain links TRBV27 with TRBJ2-3; TRBD1 might be the D (5 bases). V was trimmed by 0 bases and J by 5 bases, leaving 12 bases between them. Germline CDR1 MNHEY, CDR2 SMNVEV (reference sequence). This CDR3 region has 15 residues. CDR3 loop: CASSLSGRVKDTQYF. CDR3 DNA: TGTGCCAGCAGTTTATCTGGCAGGGTTAAAGATACGCAGTATTTT.

This clonotype ranks as medium-sized. The chain has TRBV19 and TRBJ1-5; D may be TRBD1 (6 bases). Germline lookup yields CDR1 LNHDA and CDR2 SQIVND (reference sequence). The germline V and J ends were trimmed by 1 base and 4 bases, with 11 bases remaining between them. The CDR3 totals 15 residues. CDR3 bases: TGTGCCAGTAGTATAGGGACAGTGGCGAATCAGCCCCAGCATTTT. Translating gives CASSIGTVANQPQHF.

The chain uses TRBV7-7 and TRBJ2-1, with 10 bases aligning to TRBD2. Germline V gene data show CDR1 as SSHAT and CDR2 as FNYEAQ (reference sequence). This CDR3 comprises 14 residues. With 3 bases clipped from V and 8 bases from J, the junction kept 4 bases outside the gene matches. The DNA for the CDR3 is TGTGCCAGCAGCTTTGCTAGCGGGAGCGATGAGCAGTTCTTC. Translating it yields CASSFASGSDEQFF.

In its sample, this clonotype was seen many times. The chain carries TRBV20-1 and TRBJ2-5; the D gene is possibly TRBD2 (6 bases). This CDR3 is 14 amino acids long. The V gene lost 2 bases and the J gene lost 1 base, with 11 bases spanning the gap. CDR1 is DFQATT and CDR2 is SNEGSKA in the germline V gene (reference sequence). Here the CDR3 reads CSARILASQETQYF. The CDR3 bases are TGCAGTGCTAGAATTCTAGCGAGCCAAGAGACCCAGTACTTC.

At least ten counts were recorded for this clonotype. This chain links TRBV20-1 with TRBJ2-7, with 10 nucleotides matching TRBD2. This CDR3 spans 16 amino acids. The germline gives CDR1 DFQATT, CDR2 SNEGSKA (reference sequence). V dropped 1 base and J dropped 5; count of bases not matched to a gene: 11. CDR3 coding DNA: TGCAGTGCTAGAGCCCTTGGCCTAGCGGGAGCTAACGAGCAGTACTTC. Translated, it gives CSARALGLAGANEQYF.

This clonotype has a count of ten or more. This chain uses TRBV18 with TRBJ2-7, with 7 bases identical to TRBD1. The CDR3 loop spans 15 amino acids. With V trimmed by 6 bases and J by 0 bases, 8 bases remained unmatched. Germline lookup yields CDR1 KGHSH and CDR2 LQKENI. The CDR3 nucleotides read TGTGCCAGCTCCCAGGACAGGAGCAGCTCCTACGAGCAGTACGTC. Protein product: CASSQDRSSSYEQYV.

There are many counts of this clonotype. V usage is TRBV11-3 and J usage is TRBJ2-5; D is unresolved. V gave up 5 bases and J gave up 4 bases, with 14 bases separating them. The CDR3 has 14 residues. Germline V lookup: CDR1 SGHNT, CDR2 YENEEA. The CDR3 loop is CASSLTIEAETQYF. DNA for the CDR3: TGTGCCAGCAGCCTAACAATAGAGGCAGAGACCCAGTACTTC. Supplemented by reference TRBV11-3 and TRBJ2-5, the full variable domain reads EAGVVQSPRYKIIEKKQPVAFWCNPISGHNTLYWYLQNLGQGPELLIRYENEEAVDDSQLPKDRFSAERLKGVDSTLKIQPAELGDSAVYLCASSLTIEAETQYFGPGTRLLVL.

The CDR3 DNA sequence: TGCAGTGCTCTGGCTCCAAGCGGGAGTTCCAATGAGCAGTTCTTC. Translated: CSALAPSGSSNEQFF. The gene calls are TRBV20-1 and TRBJ2-1, with 8 bases lining up with TRBD2. This CDR3 has 15 amino acids. The V gene end was trimmed by 5 bases and the J gene end by 6 bases; junction bases not matched to a gene: 12. Germline CDR1 DFQATT, CDR2 SNEGSKA (reference sequence).

A remark on this clonotype: With a much larger clone just one base away, this may be a read error. The gene calls are TRBV11-2 and TRBJ2-4; D possibly matches TRBD1 or TRBD2 (5 bases each). Trimming left V 5 bases short and J 9 bases short, with 17 bases between. This CDR3 has 14 amino acids. Germline lookup yields CDR1 SGHAT and CDR2 FQNNGV. The DNA for the CDR3 is TGTGCCAGCAGCCTTGTAGGGGACGTGAGCATTCAGTACTTC. It yields the protein CASSLVGDVSIQYF.

The chain is built from TRBV11-2 and TRBJ2-5; the D is unclear. V was cut by 5 bases and J by 7 bases, with 8 bases left in between. Per germline, CDR1 SGHAT and CDR2 FQNNGV. The CDR3 length is 11 residues. The CDR3: CASSIPGTQYF. CDR3 nucleotides: TGTGCCAGCAGCATCCCGGGGACCCAGTACTTC.

This clonotype was picked up many times. This rearrangement joins TRBV11-2 to TRBJ2-7, with 8 bases that match TRBD2. The CDR3 covers 15 residues. CDR1 is SGHAT and CDR2 is FQNNGV in the germline V gene. V lost 6 bases, J lost 0 bases, and 7 bases stayed unmatched. CDR3 sequence (DNA): TGTGCCAGCAGGACTCTAGCGGGCAACTCCTACGAGCAGTACTTC. Protein sequence: CASRTLAGNSYEQYF.

In its sample, this clonotype is medium-sized. The rearrangement uses TRBV9 and TRBJ1-3; 7 bases map to TRBD1. Germline V gene lookup returns CDR1 SGDLS and CDR2 YYNGEE. With V trimmed by 0 bases and J by 4 bases, 4 bases remained unmatched. The CDR3 has 15 amino acids. DNA of the CDR3: TGTGCCAGCAGCGTAGAACAGGGGACAGGAAACACCATATATTTT. It encodes CASSVEQGTGNTIYF.

This clonotype was seen at least ten times. This sequence joins TRBV5-1 and TRBJ2-3; 7 bases are a match to TRBD2. The V segment lost 4 bases and the J segment 0 bases; nucleotides outside the gene matches: 5. The CDR3 is 15 amino acids. Germline CDR1 and CDR2: SGHRS and YFSETQ. The CDR3 is CASSPGTISTDTQYF. The CDR3 nucleotides are TGCGCCAGCAGCCCAGGGACTATTAGCACAGATACGCAGTATTTT.

The sample holds a few counts of this clonotype. The rearrangement links TRBV12-3 or TRBV12-4 to TRBJ1-1; D gene uncertain. V was pared by 6 bases and J by 8 bases, with 13 bases between. This CDR3 contains 12 residues. The CDR3 here is CASSSYIREAFF. CDR3 nucleotide sequence: TGTGCCAGCAGCTCCTACATCAGGGAAGCTTTCTTT.

This clonotype was seen at least ten times. The CDR3 sequence is CASSAGITTYEQYF. CDR3 sequence (DNA): TGTGCCAGCAGCGCCGGGATCACAACCTACGAGCAGTACTTC. This chain uses TRBV5-4 with TRBJ2-7; maybe TRBD2 (5 bases). The CDR3 extends over 14 amino acids. V was clipped by 4 bases and J by 2 bases, with 13 bases between them. Germline loops: CDR1 SGHNT, CDR2 YYREEE (reference sequence).

This clonotype came up many times. The rearrangement uses TRBV6-4 and TRBJ2-1, with 7 positions matching TRBD2. Germline CDR1 reads MRHNA; CDR2 reads SNTAGT. The CDR3 is 15 amino acids. Losses at the gene ends were 5 bases for V and 3 bases for J; bases not matched to a gene: 7. The CDR3 coding sequence is TGTGCCAGCAGTCTGGAGGGAGGGCGCTACAATGAGCAGTTCTTC. Its translation: CASSLEGGRYNEQFF.

At least ten counts were recorded for this clonotype. The chain uses TRBV7-6 and TRBJ2-3; D call uncertain. The CDR3 has 13 amino acids. Trimming removed 0 bases from V and 4 bases from J, with 5 bases in between. Germline CDR1 is SGHVS and CDR2 is FNYEAQ. The chain's CDR3 is CASSLAYSDTQYF. Written as DNA, the CDR3 is TGTGCCAGCAGCTTAGCCTACTCAGATACGCAGTATTTT.

This clonotype was recorded at least ten times. The V call is TRBV11-2, the J call TRBJ2-2; D call uncertain. There are 13 residues in the CDR3. V lost 4 bases to trimming and J lost 0 bases, with 3 bases between them. The V gene's germline CDR1 is SGHAT and CDR2 FQNNGV. The CDR3 protein is CASSYTNTGELFF. DNA of the CDR3: TGTGCCAGCAGCTACACGAACACCGGGGAGCTGTTTTTT.

DNA of the CDR3: TGTGCCAGCAGCTCCGGACAGGCCGCACTGTTTTTT. It translates to CASSSGQAALFF. The chain joins TRBV7-9 to TRBJ1-4; TRBD1 aligns across 7 bases. The germline V gene encodes CDR1 SEHNR and CDR2 FQNEAQ (reference sequence). Unmatched junction bases numbered 6, after V lost 4 bases and J lost 13 bases. The CDR3 sequence is 12 residues long.

The J gene is TRBJ2-3, the V gene TRBV20-1; TRBD2 might be the D (6 bases). CDR1 and CDR2 from the germline V gene are DFQATT and SNEGSKA (reference sequence). The germline V and J ends were trimmed by 1 base and 4 bases, with 6 bases remaining between them. CDR3 size: 12 residues. The CDR3 DNA follows: TGCAGTGCTAGAGCGGGAGCAGATACGCAGTATTTT. It yields the protein CSARAGADTQYF.